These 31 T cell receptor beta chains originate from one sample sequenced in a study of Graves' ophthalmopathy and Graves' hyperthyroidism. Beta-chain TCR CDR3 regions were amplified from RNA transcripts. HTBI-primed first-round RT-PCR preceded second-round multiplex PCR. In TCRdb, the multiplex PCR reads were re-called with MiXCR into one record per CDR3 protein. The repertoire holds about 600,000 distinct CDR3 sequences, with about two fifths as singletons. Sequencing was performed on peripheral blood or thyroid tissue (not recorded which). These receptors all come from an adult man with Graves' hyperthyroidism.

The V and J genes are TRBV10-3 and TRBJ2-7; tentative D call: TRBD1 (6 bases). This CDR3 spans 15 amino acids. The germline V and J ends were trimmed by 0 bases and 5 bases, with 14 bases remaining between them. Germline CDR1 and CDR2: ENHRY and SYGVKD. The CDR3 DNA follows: TGTGCCATCAGTGAGTCGCAGGGGATGGACCACGAGCAGTACTTC. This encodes CAISESQGMDHEQYF.

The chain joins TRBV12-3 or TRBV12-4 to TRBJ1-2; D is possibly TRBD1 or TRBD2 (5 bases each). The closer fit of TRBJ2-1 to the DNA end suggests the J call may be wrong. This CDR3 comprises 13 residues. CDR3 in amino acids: CASSLGGGFEQFF. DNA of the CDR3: TGTGCCAGCAGTTTAGGGGGCGGGTTTGAGCAGTTCTTC.

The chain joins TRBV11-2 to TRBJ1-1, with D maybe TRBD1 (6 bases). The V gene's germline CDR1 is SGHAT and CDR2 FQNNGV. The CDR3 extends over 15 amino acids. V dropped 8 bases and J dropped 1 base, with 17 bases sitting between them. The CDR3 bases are TGTGCCAGCTCACCAGCTCGGGGGCAGAACACTGAAGCTTTCTTT. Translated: CASSPARGQNTEAFF.

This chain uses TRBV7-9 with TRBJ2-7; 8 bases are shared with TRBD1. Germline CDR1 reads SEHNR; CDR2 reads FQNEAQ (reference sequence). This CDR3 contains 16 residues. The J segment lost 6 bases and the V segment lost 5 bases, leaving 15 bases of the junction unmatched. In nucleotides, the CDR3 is TGTGCCAGCAGCGACACTAGCACGGGGACAGGAGGCGAGCAGTACTTC. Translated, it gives CASSDTSTGTGGEQYF.

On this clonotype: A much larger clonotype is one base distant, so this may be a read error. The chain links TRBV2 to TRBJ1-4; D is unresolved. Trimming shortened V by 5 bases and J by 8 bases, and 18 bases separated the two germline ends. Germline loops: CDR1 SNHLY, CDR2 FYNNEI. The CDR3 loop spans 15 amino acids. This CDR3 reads CASSPPGEGPEKLFF. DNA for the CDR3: TGTGCCAGCAGTCCCCCGGGAGAGGGTCCAGAAAAACTGTTTTTT. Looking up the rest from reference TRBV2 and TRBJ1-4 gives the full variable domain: EPEVTQTPSHQVTQMGQEVILRCVPISNHLYFYWYRQILGQKVEFLVSFYNNEISEKSEIFDDQFSVERPDGSNFTLKIRSTKLEDSAMYFCASSPPGEGPEKLFFGSGTQLSVL.

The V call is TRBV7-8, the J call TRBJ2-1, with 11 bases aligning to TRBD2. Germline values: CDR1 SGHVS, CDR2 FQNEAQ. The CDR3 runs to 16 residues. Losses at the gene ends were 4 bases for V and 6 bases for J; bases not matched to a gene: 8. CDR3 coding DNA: TGTGCCAGCAGCTCATACGGACTAGCGGGTACCAATGAGCAGTTCTTC. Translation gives CASSSYGLAGTNEQFF.

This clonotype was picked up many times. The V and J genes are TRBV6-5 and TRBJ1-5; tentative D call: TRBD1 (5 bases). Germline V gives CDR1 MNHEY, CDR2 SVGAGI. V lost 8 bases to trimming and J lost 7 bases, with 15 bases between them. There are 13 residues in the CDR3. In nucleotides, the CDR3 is TGTGCCAGCGGGACGGGGATGAAACAGCCCCAGCATTTT. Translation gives CASGTGMKQPQHF.

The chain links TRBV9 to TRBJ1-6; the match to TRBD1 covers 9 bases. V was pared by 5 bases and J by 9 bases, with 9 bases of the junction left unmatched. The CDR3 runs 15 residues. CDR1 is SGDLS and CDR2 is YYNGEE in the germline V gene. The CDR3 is CASSASGTGLSPLHF. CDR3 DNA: TGTGCCAGCAGTGCTAGCGGGACAGGGCTTTCACCCCTCCACTTT.

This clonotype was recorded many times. Here the CDR3 reads CASSYRQGAHEKLFF. The CDR3, as DNA: TGTGCCAGCAGTTATCGCCAGGGGGCCCATGAAAAACTGTTTTTT. V and J are TRBV6-5 and TRBJ1-4; 8 positions agree with TRBD1. With V trimmed by 3 bases and J by 6 bases, 6 bases remained unmatched. The CDR3 covers 15 residues. The V gene's germline CDR1 is MNHEY and CDR2 SVGAGI.

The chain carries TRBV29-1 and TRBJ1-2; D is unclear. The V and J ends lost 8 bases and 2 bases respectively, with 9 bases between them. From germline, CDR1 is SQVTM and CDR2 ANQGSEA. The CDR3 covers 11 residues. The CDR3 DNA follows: TGCAGCAGTGACCTGAACTATGGCTACACCTTC. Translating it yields CSSDLNYGYTF. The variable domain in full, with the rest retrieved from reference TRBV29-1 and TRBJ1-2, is SAVISQKPSRDICQRGTSLTIQCQVDSQVTMMFWYRQQPGQSLTLIATANQGSEATYESGFVIDKFPISRPNLTFSTLTVSNMSPEDSSIYLCSSDLNYGYTFGSGTRLTVV.

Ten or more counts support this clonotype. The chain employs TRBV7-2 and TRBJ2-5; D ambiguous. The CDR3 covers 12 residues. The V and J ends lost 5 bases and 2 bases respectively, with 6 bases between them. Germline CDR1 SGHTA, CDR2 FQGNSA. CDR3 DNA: TGTGCCAGCAGCGACTTACAAGAGACCCAGTACTTC. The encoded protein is CASSDLQETQYF.

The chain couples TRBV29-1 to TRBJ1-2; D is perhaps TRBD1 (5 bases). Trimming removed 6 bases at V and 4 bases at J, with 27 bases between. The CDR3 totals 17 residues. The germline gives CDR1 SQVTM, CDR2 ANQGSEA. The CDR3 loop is CSVRFGGGAGIFYGYTF. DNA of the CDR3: TGCAGCGTCCGCTTTGGAGGAGGGGCCGGAATTTTCTATGGCTACACCTTC. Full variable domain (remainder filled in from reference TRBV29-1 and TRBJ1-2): SAVISQKPSRDICQRGTSLTIQCQVDSQVTMMFWYRQQPGQSLTLIATANQGSEATYESGFVIDKFPISRPNLTFSTLTVSNMSPEDSSIYLCSVRFGGGAGIFYGYTFGSGTRLTVV.

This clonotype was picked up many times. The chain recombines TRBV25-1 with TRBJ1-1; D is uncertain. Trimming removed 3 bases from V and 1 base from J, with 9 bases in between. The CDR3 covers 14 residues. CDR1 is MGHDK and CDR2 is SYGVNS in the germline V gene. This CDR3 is CASSDWQANTEAFF. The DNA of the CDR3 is TGTGCCAGCAGTGACTGGCAGGCGAACACTGAAGCTTTCTTT.

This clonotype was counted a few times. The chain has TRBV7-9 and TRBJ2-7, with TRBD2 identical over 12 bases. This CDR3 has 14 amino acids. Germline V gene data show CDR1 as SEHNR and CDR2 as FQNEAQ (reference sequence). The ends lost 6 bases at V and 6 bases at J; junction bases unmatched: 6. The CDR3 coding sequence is TGTGCCAGCAGTTACTCTAGCGGGAGGGGCGAGCAGTACTTC. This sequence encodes CASSYSSGRGEQYF.

Here the CDR3 reads CASRETGFSYEQYF. CDR3 sequence (DNA): TGTGCCAGCAGAGAGACGGGGTTCTCCTACGAGCAGTACTTC. The V and J genes are TRBV13 and TRBJ2-7; weak D call: TRBD2 (5 bases). Per germline, CDR1 PRHDT and CDR2 FYEKMQ (reference sequence). V lost 6 bases and J 0 bases, leaving 12 bases between the germline ends. The CDR3 runs 14 residues.

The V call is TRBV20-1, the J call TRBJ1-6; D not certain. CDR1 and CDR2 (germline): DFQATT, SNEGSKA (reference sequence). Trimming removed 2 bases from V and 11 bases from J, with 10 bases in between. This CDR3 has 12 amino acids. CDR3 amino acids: CSARILGPPLHF. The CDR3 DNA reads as TGCAGTGCTAGAATTCTGGGTCCACCCCTCCACTTT.

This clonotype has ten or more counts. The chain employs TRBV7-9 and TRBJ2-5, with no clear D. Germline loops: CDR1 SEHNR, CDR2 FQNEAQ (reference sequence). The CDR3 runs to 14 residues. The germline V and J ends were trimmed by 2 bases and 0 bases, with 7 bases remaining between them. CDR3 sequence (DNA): TGTGCCAGCAGCTTATTGGAGTACCAAGAGACCCAGTACTTC. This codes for CASSLLEYQETQYF.

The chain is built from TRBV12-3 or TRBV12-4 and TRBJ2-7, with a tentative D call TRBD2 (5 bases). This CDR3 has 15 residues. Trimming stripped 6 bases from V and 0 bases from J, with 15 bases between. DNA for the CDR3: TGTGCCAGCAGGGCTAGTGTAGCGAGCTCCTACGAGCAGTACTTC. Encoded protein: CASRASVASSYEQYF.

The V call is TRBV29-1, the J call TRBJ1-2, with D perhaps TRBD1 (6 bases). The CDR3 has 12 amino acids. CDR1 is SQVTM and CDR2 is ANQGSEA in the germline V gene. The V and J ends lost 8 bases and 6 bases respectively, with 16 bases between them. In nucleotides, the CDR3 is TGCAGCTTACTGGGTGGGGACAATGGCTACACCTTC. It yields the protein CSLLGGDNGYTF.

The CDR3 loop is CASSLRVWMGQGNTGELFF. The CDR3 bases are TGTGCCAGCAGCTTAAGGGTTTGGATGGGACAGGGGAACACCGGGGAGCTGTTTTTT. The chain employs TRBV7-2 and TRBJ2-2, with 9 positions matching TRBD1. The CDR3 loop spans 19 amino acids. Germline lookup yields CDR1 SGHTA and CDR2 FQGNSA. V shed 2 bases, J shed 1 base, and the junction held 11 bases outside the gene matches.

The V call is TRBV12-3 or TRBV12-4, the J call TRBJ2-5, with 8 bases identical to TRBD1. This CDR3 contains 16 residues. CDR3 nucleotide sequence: TGTGCTAGTGGTTTGGTACGCGGACAGGGCCAAGAGACCCAGTACTTC. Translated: CASGLVRGQGQETQYF.

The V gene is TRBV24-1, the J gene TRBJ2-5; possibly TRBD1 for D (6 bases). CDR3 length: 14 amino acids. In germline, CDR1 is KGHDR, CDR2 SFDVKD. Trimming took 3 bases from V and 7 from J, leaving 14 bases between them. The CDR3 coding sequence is TGTGCCACCAGTGATCCGGGCAGGGGCCGGACCCAGTACTTC. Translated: CATSDPGRGRTQYF.

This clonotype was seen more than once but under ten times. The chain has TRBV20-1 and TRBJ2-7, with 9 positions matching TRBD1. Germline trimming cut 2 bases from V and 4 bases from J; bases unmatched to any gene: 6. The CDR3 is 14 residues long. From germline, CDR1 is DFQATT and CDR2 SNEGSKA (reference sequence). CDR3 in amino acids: CSARPLGQGYEQYF. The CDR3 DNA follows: TGCAGTGCTAGACCCTTGGGACAGGGATACGAGCAGTACTTC.

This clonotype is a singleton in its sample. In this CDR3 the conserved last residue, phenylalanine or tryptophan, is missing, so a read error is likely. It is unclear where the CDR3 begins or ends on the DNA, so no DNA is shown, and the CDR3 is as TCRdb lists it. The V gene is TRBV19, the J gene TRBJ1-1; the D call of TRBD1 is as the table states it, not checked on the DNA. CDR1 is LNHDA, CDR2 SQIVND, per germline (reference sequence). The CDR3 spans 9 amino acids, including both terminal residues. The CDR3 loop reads CASSTRPSR.

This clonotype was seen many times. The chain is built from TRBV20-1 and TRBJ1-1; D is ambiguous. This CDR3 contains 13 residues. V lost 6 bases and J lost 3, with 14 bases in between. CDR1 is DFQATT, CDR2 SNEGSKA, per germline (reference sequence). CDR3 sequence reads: CSAPRGGDTEAFF. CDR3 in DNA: TGCAGTGCCCCCCGTGGTGGGGACACTGAAGCTTTCTTT.

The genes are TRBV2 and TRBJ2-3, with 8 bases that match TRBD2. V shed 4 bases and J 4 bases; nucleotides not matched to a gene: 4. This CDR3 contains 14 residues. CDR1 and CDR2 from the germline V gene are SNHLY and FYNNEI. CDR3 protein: CASSAGGNADTQYF. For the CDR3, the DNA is TGTGCCAGCAGTGCGGGGGGGAACGCAGATACGCAGTATTTT.

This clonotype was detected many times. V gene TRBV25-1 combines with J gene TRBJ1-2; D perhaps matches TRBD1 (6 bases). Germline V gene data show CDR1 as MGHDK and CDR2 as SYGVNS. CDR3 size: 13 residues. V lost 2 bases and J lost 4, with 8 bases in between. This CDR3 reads CASSEKQGYGYTF. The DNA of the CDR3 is TGTGCCAGCAGTGAAAAACAGGGCTATGGCTACACCTTC.

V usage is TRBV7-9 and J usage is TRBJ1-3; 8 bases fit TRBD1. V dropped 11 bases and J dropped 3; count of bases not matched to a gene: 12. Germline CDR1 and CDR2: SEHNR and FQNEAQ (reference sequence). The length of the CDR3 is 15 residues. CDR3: CAGNSQGGFGNTIYF. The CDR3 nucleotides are TGTGCCGGCAACTCACAGGGGGGCTTTGGAAACACCATATATTTT.

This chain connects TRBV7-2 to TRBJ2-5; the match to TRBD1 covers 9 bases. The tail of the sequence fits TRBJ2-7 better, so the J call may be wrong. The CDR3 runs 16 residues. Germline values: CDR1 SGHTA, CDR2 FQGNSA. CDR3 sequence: CASSLYLGQGAYEQYF. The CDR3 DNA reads TGTGCCAGCAGCTTATATCTGGGACAGGGCGCCTACGAGCAGTACTTC.

The CDR3 here is CSVGTSSDTQYF. CDR3 DNA: TGCAGCGTGGGGACTAGCTCAGATACGCAGTATTTT. The chain combines TRBV29-1 with TRBJ2-3; 9 bases match TRBD2. Trimming removed 6 bases from V and 4 bases from J; junction bases left unmatched: 2. CDR1 and CDR2 (germline): SQVTM, ANQGSEA. CDR3 length equals 12 residues.

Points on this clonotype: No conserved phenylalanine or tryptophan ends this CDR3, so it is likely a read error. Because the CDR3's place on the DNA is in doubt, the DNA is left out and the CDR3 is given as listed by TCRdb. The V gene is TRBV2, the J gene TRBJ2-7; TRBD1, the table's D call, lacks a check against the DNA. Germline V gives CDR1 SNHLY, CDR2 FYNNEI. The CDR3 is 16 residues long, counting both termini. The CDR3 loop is CASRPGTGLTPTSSTS.